The sequence of this T cell receptor beta chain was determined in a study of T cell responses to AZD1222 COVID-19 vaccine (dated by TCRdb to the early 2020s). For context, the study as a whole: TCR sequencing covered more than 230 trial participants: 200 to 220 given two doses of AZD1222 and 26 given two doses of MenACWY control vaccine. Enrollment into the trials was organized by age into subgroups of 18-55, 56-69 and 70-plus years, and those subgroups contained about 150, 27 and 61 TCR-sequenced participants, respectively. Broader findings and caveats from the paper: The 56-69-year group was small, and its depth increase did not reach significance, likely because of low power. Vaccine-associated CD4 TCRs spanned the whole spike protein, with dominant responses in regions 160-218 and 743-854. Conclusions about previously exposed vaccinees are limited because only a handful of AZD1222 recipients were SARS-CoV-2 seropositive at baseline. Reportedly, close to half of the unique spike-specific TCRs recognized epitopes lying outside the regions that are mutated in the B.1.351 and B.1.1.7 variants. Participants were mostly white British, with more females than males. The authors suggested clonal diversity may have been underestimated. No day 14 peak-response samples were available, so repertoires were characterized only after the peak T cell response. A significant rise in spike-specific TCR breadth and depth was observed after two AZD1222 doses relative to day 0 and relative to MenACWY recipients.

The time point label for this specimen denotes: about 28 days (+/-7) after the second vaccine dose. AZD1222 recipients with second doses at about 4 weeks or about 12 weeks were pooled, because spike-specific TCR depth and breadth did not differ between schedules. Samples from vaccinated people were obtained from the UK trials COV001 and COV002, which included a single-blind randomized controlled phase 2/3 trial of AZD1222 (ChAdOx1 nCoV-19) in healthy adults. For TCRbeta chain sequencing, PBMC samples were collected from trial participants at day 0 and at day 28 after the second dose. This clone was picked up a small number of times. Its specific antigen is unknown. No base quality information exists; no much larger clone differs at one position. CDR1 and CDR2 are drawn from the germline V gene: SGDLS, YYNGEE. The cysteine opens and the phenylalanine closes a CDR3 of 15 amino acids. Of all the DNA, just the CDR3 is kept, 45 bases in frame from base 1. The trim is 0 bases for V and 5 bases for J, with a gap of 11 bases between the germline ends.

The CDR3 regions of human TCRbeta chains were analyzed by immunosequencing. For the original study's pipeline: TCRs in the repertoires were matched against a reference library of SARS-CoV-2-specific TCRs that had been generated with the MIRA antigen-specificity platform. Breadth was defined as the fraction of unique TCRs that were SARS-CoV-2-associated, and depth was defined as the fraction of total T cells that were SARS-CoV-2-associated. Each spike-specific TCR was assigned to its reactive spike region and to a CD4 or CD8 class using the MIRA data. Log10-transformed breadth and depth values were compared by one-way ANOVA with Sidak's multiple comparisons tests. In TCRdb, the immuneACCESS table is reduced to in-frame sequences with V and J assigned. These tables do not hold every clone; where another copy was compared, an unresolved V gene accounts for under half, and the others remain unexplained. The V and J calls and clone size are taken from that table; D and trimming were inferred from the DNA. The sample table lists 150,000 to 200,000 clones, around 88% of them with a count of one. Jointly, the top ten make up roughly 12% of the sample.

The sequence is built from TRBV9 and TRBJ1-4, with an unclear D gene assignment. This clonotype originated in an adult who received the AZD1222 COVID-19 vaccine. The sample in question was peripheral blood, obtained 28 days after the second AZD1222 dose. The CDR3 has the sequence CASSVGGRRNEKLFF. The DNA reads TGTGCCAGCAGCGTAGGAGGCCGGCGGAATGAAAAACTGTTTTTT.